This passage covers 19 T cell receptor beta chains from one sample sequenced in a study of beta chain features in type 1 diabetes. Sequencing targeted expressed TCRB transcripts, as all isolated RNA had been reverse transcribed. Sequencing used immunoSEQ multiplex PCR; TCRdb keeps in-frame clones, though not all of them. The data show about 180,000 clones, with about 12% seen just once and about 0.58% held by the top ten. The sequenced material came from central memory CD4+ T cells from blood. These receptors were taken from a woman younger than 35 in good health.

A few counts support this clone. CDR3 sequence (DNA): TGTGCCAGCAGTGACAGGGTACCCTCCTACGAGCAGTACTTC. Translating it yields CASSDRVPSYEQYF. The V call is TRBV28, the J call TRBJ2-7; 7 bases line up with TRBD1. Looked up from germline, CDR1 is MDHEN and CDR2 is SYDVKM. Germline trimming cut 5 bases from V and 0 bases from J; bases unmatched to any gene: 4. This CDR3 contains 14 residues.

The V gene is TRBV10-1, the J gene TRBJ2-1, with D perhaps TRBD1 (5 bases). The CDR3 contains 14 residues. V was trimmed by 0 bases and J by 6 bases, leaving 9 bases between them. Germline-derived CDR1 and CDR2 are WNHNN and SYGVQD (reference sequence). The CDR3 sequence is CASSESIQGNEQFF. DNA for the CDR3: TGCGCCAGCAGTGAGTCGATCCAGGGCAATGAGCAGTTCTTC.

This clone has just a few counts. The gene calls are TRBV10-3 and TRBJ2-7, with 13 bases lining up with TRBD2. The germline V gene encodes CDR1 ENHRY and CDR2 SYGVKD. J gave up 9 bases and V 6 bases, and 8 bases lay outside the gene matches. CDR3 length equals 14 residues. The CDR3 coding sequence is TGTGCCATCAGCGGACTAGCGGGAGATTCGGGGCAGTACTTC. Protein: CAISGLAGDSGQYF.

The J gene is TRBJ1-3, the V gene TRBV28; D is unresolved. V lost 1 base and J 0 bases, leaving 16 bases between the germline ends. From germline, CDR1 is MDHEN and CDR2 SYDVKM. The CDR3 is 18 residues long. CDR3 nucleotide sequence: TGTGCCAGCAGTTTATCAGCAGGCAGGAGGGACTCTGGAAACACCATATATTTT. Translation: CASSLSAGRRDSGNTIYF.

To note about this clone: This specimen includes other DNA sequences encoding the same CDR3. The rearrangement joins TRBV7-9 to TRBJ1-1, with 8 bases aligning to TRBD1. Germline V gene lookup returns CDR1 SEHNR and CDR2 FQNEAQ (reference sequence). The CDR3 is 14 amino acids. The V segment lost 5 bases and the J segment 4 bases; nucleotides outside the gene matches: 6. This CDR3 is CASSPTGGATEAFF. The CDR3 bases are TGTGCCAGCAGCCCCACAGGGGGTGCCACTGAAGCTTTCTTT.

The J gene is TRBJ1-4, the V gene TRBV6-5, with 8 bases identical to TRBD1. The CDR3 runs 15 residues. Germline V gives CDR1 MNHEY, CDR2 SVGAGI. Unmatched junction bases numbered 7, after V lost 4 bases and J lost 6 bases. The CDR3 sequence: CASSSRGLEHEKLFF. The CDR3 DNA reads TGTGCCAGCAGTTCCAGGGGGCTTGAGCATGAAAAACTGTTTTTT.

This clone appeared a few times. The rearrangement links TRBV18 to TRBJ2-7; no clear D gene. Between the trimmed V and J ends, which lost 0 bases and 4 bases, there was a span of 10 bases. Germline V gene sequence: CDR1 KGHSH, CDR2 LQKENI. The CDR3 totals 14 residues. The CDR3 sequence: CASSPPIAVYEQYF. The CDR3 DNA follows: TGTGCCAGCTCACCACCAATTGCAGTATACGAGCAGTACTTC.

This rearrangement joins TRBV14 to TRBJ2-5, with D possibly being TRBD2 (6 bases). Per germline, CDR1 SGHDN and CDR2 FVKESK. V lost 4 bases and J lost 2, with 17 bases in between. The CDR3 is 16 residues long. CDR3: CASSPLARGTQETQYF. The CDR3 DNA reads TGTGCCAGCAGCCCCCTGGCGCGGGGCACACAAGAGACCCAGTACTTC.

V gene TRBV5-6 combines with J gene TRBJ1-3; D not certain. This CDR3 is built from 14 residues. V was pared by 0 bases and J by 0 bases, with 4 bases between. From germline, CDR1 is SGHDT and CDR2 YYEEEE. Here the CDR3 reads CASSLASSGNTIYF. In DNA, the CDR3 is TGTGCCAGCAGCTTGGCCAGCTCTGGAAACACCATATATTTT.

This clone was seen once. J is TRBJ2-7 and V is TRBV19; TRBD1 agrees at 9 bases. The CDR3 totals 15 residues. Germline CDR1 reads LNHDA; CDR2 reads SQIVND (reference sequence). V gave up 5 bases and J gave up 2 bases; unmatched junction bases: 7. Here the CDR3 DNA reads TGTGCCAGTAGTTCCCGGACAGGGGCGACCTACGAGCAGTACTTC. Translation: CASSSRTGATYEQYF.

This clone was counted only a few times. This sequence joins TRBV18 and TRBJ2-7, with D possibly matching TRBD2 (5 bases). CDR1 is KGHSH, CDR2 LQKENI, per germline. The V end lost 0 bases, the J end lost 6 bases, and 15 bases lay between the germline ends. The CDR3 spans 15 residues. In DNA, the CDR3 is TGTGCCAGCTCACCACCGGGCATTGCCGAGGGCGAGCAGTACTTC. Amino acid sequence: CASSPPGIAEGEQYF. Variable domain in full (rest from reference TRBV18 and TRBJ2-7): NAGVMQNPRHLVRRRGQEARLRCSPMKGHSHVYWYRQLPEEGLKFMVYLQKENIIDESGMPKERFSAEFPKEGPSILRIQQVVRGDSAAYFCASSPPGIAEGEQYFGPGTRLTVT.

This clone occurred a few times. The CDR3 DNA reads as TGTGCCAGCAGCCCCGGACTAGCGGACCTCCCCGGGGAGCTGTTTTTT. Protein sequence: CASSPGLADLPGELFF. The chain carries TRBV11-1 and TRBJ2-2; the match to TRBD2 covers 10 bases. J lost 6 bases, V lost 5 bases, and 9 bases had no gene match. The CDR3 runs 16 residues. Germline CDR1 and CDR2: SGHAT and FQDESV (reference sequence).

This clone was found a few times. The CDR3 DNA is TGTGCCAGTAGTACGAAGAGGCTCTCTGGGGCCAACGTCCTGACTTTC. Its protein is CASSTKRLSGANVLTF. This chain links TRBV19 with TRBJ2-6; no clear D gene. Trimming removed 4 bases at V and 0 bases at J, with 10 bases between. The CDR3 covers 16 residues. The germline V gene encodes CDR1 LNHDA and CDR2 SQIVND (reference sequence).

In this sample, this clone turned up a few times. This rearrangement joins TRBV5-4 to TRBJ1-2, with D possibly TRBD1 on 6 matching bases. The CDR3 runs to 15 residues. With 4 bases removed from V and 3 bases from J, the gap between germline ends came to 16 bases. CDR1 is SGHNT, CDR2 YYREEE, per germline (reference sequence). CDR3: CASSQGQYPDYGYTF. In nucleotides, the CDR3 is TGTGCCAGCAGCCAAGGACAGTACCCCGACTATGGCTACACCTTC.

The chain combines TRBV7-3 with TRBJ1-1, with D perhaps TRBD1 (5 bases). The length of the CDR3 is 14 residues. Trimming shortened V by 5 bases and J by 2 bases, and 12 bases separated the two germline ends. Germline assignment: CDR1 SGHTA and CDR2 FQGTGA. CDR3 sequence (DNA): TGTGCCAGCAGCCCCGGGGGGAGTAACACTGAAGCTTTCTTT. This encodes CASSPGGSNTEAFF.

The chain joins TRBV5-4 to TRBJ1-2; D remains unclear. The CDR3 totals 17 residues. V lost 0 bases, J lost 0 bases, and 15 bases lay in between. Germline CDR1 SGHNT, CDR2 YYREEE (reference sequence). Written as DNA, the CDR3 is TGTGCCAGCAGCTTGGGGGTCGGAGCGCAAGCTAACTATGGCTACACCTTC. This translates into CASSLGVGAQANYGYTF. The whole variable domain, filled in from reference TRBV5-4 and TRBJ1-2, reads ETGVTQSPTHLIKTRGQQVTLRCSSQSGHNTVSWYQQALGQGPQFIFQYYREEENGRGNFPPRFSGLQFPNYSSELNVNALELDDSALYLCASSLGVGAQANYGYTFGSGTRLTVV.

The chain joins TRBV7-2 to TRBJ1-5; 10 nucleotides match TRBD1. The V and J ends lost 4 bases and 7 bases, in that order; junction bases with no gene match: 16. CDR1 and CDR2 (germline): SGHTA, FQGNSA. This CDR3 has 18 residues. The CDR3 coding sequence is TGTGCCAGCAGCTCCTCTCCCTGGCGCCGGGACAGGGGACAGCCCCAGCATTTT. This encodes CASSSSPWRRDRGQPQHF.

The chain links TRBV7-2 to TRBJ1-4; D gene uncertain. Trimming removed 6 bases at V and 0 bases at J, with 11 bases between. The CDR3 is 15 amino acids. Germline CDR1 is SGHTA and CDR2 is FQGNSA. The CDR3 DNA reads TGTGCCAGCAGTCGCGGCGACTCAACTAATGAAAAACTGTTTTTT. This codes for CASSRGDSTNEKLFF.

This clone was found a few times. This chain links TRBV2 with TRBJ1-5; D gene ambiguous. Germline lookup yields CDR1 SNHLY and CDR2 FYNNEI. V shed 7 bases and J shed 4 bases, with 8 bases lying between them. The CDR3 spans 12 residues. The CDR3 is CASKNENQPQHF. DNA of the CDR3: TGTGCCAGCAAAAACGAGAATCAGCCCCAGCATTTT.